The 23 T cell receptor beta chains presented below share a single source sample, sequenced in a study of a mutant IDH1 vaccine in newly diagnosed glioma. Stated time point: week 23, last vaccination. Vaccine doses each comprised 300 ug of mutant IDH1 20-mer peptide, with topical imiquimod. Their antigen targets remain unknown. Using immunoSEQ multiplex PCR, the repertoire was profiled, and TCRdb retains in-frame clones only, with some absent. The sample lists tens of thousands of clones; about four fifths were seen once. The sequenced sample was PBMCs, obtained from a glioma patient whose treatment included an IDH1 peptide vaccine. The receptors shown here come from a man in his forties with glioma.

The chain is built from TRBV2 and TRBJ2-7; D may match TRBD1 or TRBD2 (5 bases each). This CDR3 spans 13 amino acids. The V end was cut by 5 bases, the J end by 2 bases, with 10 bases between. Per the germline V gene, CDR1 is SNHLY and CDR2 is FYNNEI. The CDR3 nucleotides read TGTGCCAGCAGTCGGGGCCTAACCTACGAGCAGTACTTC. Translation gives CASSRGLTYEQYF.

Only a few counts were recorded for this clone. This chain connects TRBV7-6 to TRBJ1-1; D remains unclear. Germline V gene sequence: CDR1 SGHVS, CDR2 FNYEAQ. This CDR3 is 13 amino acids long. V lost 3 bases to trimming and J lost 2 bases, with 7 bases between them. CDR3 residues: CASSFGANTEAFF. The CDR3 nucleotides read TGTGCCAGCAGCTTCGGTGCTAACACTGAAGCTTTCTTT.

The table lists this clone with a few counts. The chain joins TRBV14 to TRBJ1-2; D ambiguous. The CDR3 is 15 amino acids. Trimming shortened V by 3 bases and J by 5 bases, and 16 bases separated the two germline ends. The germline CDR1 and CDR2 sequences are SGHDN and FVKESK. The chain's CDR3 is CASSHRTEATYGYTF. The CDR3 nucleotides are TGTGCCAGCAGCCACCGGACCGAGGCCACATATGGCTACACCTTC.

The chain couples TRBV6-5 to TRBJ2-5; D is unresolved. Trimming stripped 6 bases from V and 5 bases from J, with 7 bases between. Germline CDR1 MNHEY, CDR2 SVGAGI. The CDR3 has 11 amino acids. The CDR3 DNA reads as TGTGCCAGCAGCCCCGGTGAGACCCAGTACTTC. Amino acids: CASSPGETQYF.

The table lists this clone with a count of one. The chain recombines TRBV11-3 with TRBJ1-6; no definite D call. V was pared by 0 bases and J by 6 bases, with 9 bases between. The CDR3 runs to 15 residues. Per germline, CDR1 SGHNT and CDR2 YENEEA. CDR3 residues: CASSLDPDPNSPLHF. CDR3 bases: TGTGCCAGCAGCTTAGACCCAGATCCTAATTCACCCCTCCACTTT.

The gene calls are TRBV5-4 and TRBJ2-1, with 10 nucleotides matching TRBD2. This CDR3 has 13 amino acids. The V segment lost 2 bases and the J segment 7 bases; nucleotides outside the gene matches: 0. Germline-derived CDR1 and CDR2 are SGHNT and YYREEE (reference sequence). The CDR3 DNA reads TGTGCCAGCAGCTTTAGCGGGGGGAATGAGCAGTTCTTC. Translation: CASSFSGGNEQFF.

The table lists this clone with a few counts. The rearrangement joins TRBV27 to TRBJ1-2; D remains unclear. From germline, CDR1 is MNHEY and CDR2 SMNVEV (reference sequence). The V end lost 2 bases, the J end lost 5 bases, and 15 bases lay between the germline ends. The CDR3 is made up of 15 amino acids. DNA of the CDR3: TGTGCCAGCAGTTTAACCCCGGACGGAACATATGGCTACACCTTC. Residues: CASSLTPDGTYGYTF.

The V and J genes are TRBV2 and TRBJ2-7; unclear D gene. With 8 bases removed from V and 6 bases from J, the gap between germline ends came to 14 bases. CDR1 and CDR2 (germline): SNHLY, FYNNEI. The CDR3 runs 12 residues. For the CDR3, the DNA is TGTGCCAGCTTGGCAGGTGGTCGCGAGCAGTACTTC. It is translated as CASLAGGREQYF.

This chain uses TRBV7-9 with TRBJ1-1; D possibly corresponds to TRBD1 (6 bases). Trimming took 5 bases from V and 5 from J, leaving 27 bases between them. The CDR3 is 18 amino acids. The germline V gene has CDR1 SEHNR and CDR2 FQNEAQ (reference sequence). CDR3 protein: CASSPPLRRQEGRTEAFF. CDR3 in DNA: TGTGCCAGCAGCCCACCACTACGCCGACAGGAGGGGCGTACTGAAGCTTTCTTT.

The chain recombines TRBV30 with TRBJ2-5; D is undetermined. Trimming removed 2 bases from V and 5 bases from J, with 18 bases in between. The CDR3 runs to 15 residues. CDR1 is GTSNPN and CDR2 is SVGIG in the germline V gene (reference sequence). The CDR3 here is CAWSNGVTPRETQYF. Written as DNA, the CDR3 is TGTGCCTGGAGTAATGGGGTTACGCCCCGGGAGACCCAGTACTTC.

The CDR3, as DNA: TGCGCCAGCAGCCAACGACAGGGGGACACTGAAGCTTTCTTT. Protein sequence: CASSQRQGDTEAFF. V and J are TRBV4-1 and TRBJ1-1; TRBD1 matches at 9 bases. The germline V gene has CDR1 MGHRA and CDR2 YSYEKL. The ends lost 2 bases at V and 3 bases at J; junction bases unmatched: 1. The CDR3 covers 14 residues.

This chain uses TRBV5-5 with TRBJ2-1, with TRBD2 matching over 7 bases. The CDR3 totals 14 residues. The germline gives CDR1 SGHKS, CDR2 YYEKEE (reference sequence). After removal of 4 bases from V and 3 bases from J, the junction contained 4 bases not matched to a gene. CDR3 amino acids: CASSPGGDYNEQFF. CDR3 coding DNA: TGTGCCAGCAGCCCGGGGGGTGACTACAATGAGCAGTTCTTC.

This rearrangement joins TRBV15 to TRBJ1-3; tentatively, D is TRBD1 (6 bases). V was trimmed by 2 bases and J by 3 bases, leaving 11 bases between them. The germline CDR1 and CDR2 sequences are LNHNV and YYDKDF (reference sequence). CDR3 size: 15 residues. The CDR3 region is CATSRQGTVGNTIYF. Here the CDR3 DNA reads TGTGCCACCAGCAGACAGGGGACTGTTGGAAACACCATATATTTT.

The rearrangement links TRBV6-1 to TRBJ1-3, with TRBD1 matching over 9 bases. In germline, CDR1 is MNHNS, CDR2 SASEGT. CDR3 length equals 14 residues. The V segment lost 6 bases and the J segment 4 bases; nucleotides outside the gene matches: 4. The CDR3 DNA is TGTGCCAGCAGGACAGGGGGTTTGGGAAACACCATATATTTT. Translating it yields CASRTGGLGNTIYF.

V gene TRBV5-1 combines with J gene TRBJ2-5; 7 bases align to TRBD2. The trim removed 3 bases at V and 0 bases at J, leaving 2 bases unmatched. Germline-derived CDR1 and CDR2 are SGHRS and YFSETQ. CDR3 length equals 14 residues. CDR3 sequence: CASSSAGDQETQYF. The CDR3 DNA follows: TGCGCCAGCAGCTCCGCGGGGGACCAAGAGACCCAGTACTTC. Drawing the rest from reference TRBV5-1 and TRBJ2-5, the complete variable domain is KAGVTQTPRYLIKTRGQQVTLSCSPISGHRSVSWYQQTPGQGLQFLFEYFSETQRNKGNFPGRFSGRQFSNSRSEMNVSTLELGDSALYLCASSSAGDQETQYFGPGTRLLVL.

The chain combines TRBV5-1 with TRBJ2-2, with D possibly TRBD1 on 7 matching bases. V dropped 4 bases and J dropped 4 bases, with 20 bases sitting between them. The V gene's germline CDR1 is SGHRS and CDR2 YFSETQ. The CDR3 spans 17 residues. CDR3: CASSGGATGAGTGELFF. CDR3 DNA: TGCGCCAGCAGCGGAGGGGCCACAGGGGCCGGCACCGGGGAGCTGTTTTTT.

This clone appeared a single time. This sequence joins TRBV5-4 and TRBJ2-7; D is perhaps TRBD1 (6 bases). The CDR3 sequence is 13 residues long. The ends were cut back, 4 bases at V and 1 base at J, with 9 bases in the middle. Germline lookup yields CDR1 SGHNT and CDR2 YYREEE (reference sequence). Written as DNA, the CDR3 is TGTGCCAGCAGCACACAGGGATCCTACGAGCAGTACTTC. Translated: CASSTQGSYEQYF.

The chain joins TRBV5-5 to TRBJ2-2; possibly TRBD2 for D (5 bases). Trimming removed 6 bases from V and 4 bases from J, with 16 bases in between. Germline lookup yields CDR1 SGHKS and CDR2 YYEKEE (reference sequence). CDR3 length: 15 amino acids. CDR3: CASTSQFGGTGELFF. In nucleotides, the CDR3 is TGTGCCAGCACCAGTCAATTTGGAGGCACCGGGGAGCTGTTTTTT.

The rearrangement joins TRBV4-1 to TRBJ2-1, with D possibly called TRBD1 or TRBD2 (5 bases each). The germline V gene has CDR1 MGHRA and CDR2 YSYEKL. The germline V and J ends were trimmed by 1 base and 4 bases, with 5 bases remaining between them. This CDR3 has 13 residues. CDR3: CASSQGGYNEQFF. The CDR3 DNA sequence: TGCGCCAGCAGCCAAGGGGGGTACAATGAGCAGTTCTTC.

The V gene is TRBV6-1, the J gene TRBJ2-1; tentatively, D is TRBD1 (6 bases). CDR1 is MNHNS, CDR2 SASEGT, per germline. V was cut by 8 bases and J by 8 bases, with 13 bases left in between. The CDR3 length is 12 residues. The CDR3 coding sequence is TGTGCCAGCGGGGACATGCATTATGAGCAGTTCTTC. Protein sequence: CASGDMHYEQFF.

The V gene is TRBV7-2, the J gene TRBJ2-1; the match to TRBD2 covers 10 bases. The CDR3 is 15 residues long. The V and J ends lost 5 bases and 10 bases, in that order; junction bases with no gene match: 11. The germline V gene has CDR1 SGHTA and CDR2 FQGNSA. The CDR3 here is CASSLQRGGRGEQFF. DNA of the CDR3: TGTGCCAGCAGCCTTCAGCGGGGGGGACGGGGGGAGCAGTTCTTC.

This sequence joins TRBV7-9 and TRBJ1-5; 7 bases map to TRBD1. Germline values: CDR1 SEHNR, CDR2 FQNEAQ (reference sequence). This CDR3 has 15 residues. With V trimmed by 4 bases and J by 1 base, 4 bases remained unmatched. The DNA for the CDR3 is TGTGCCAGCAGCTCACAGGGGAGGAGCAATCAGCCCCAGCATTTT. Its protein is CASSSQGRSNQPQHF. Combining the CDR3 with reference TRBV7-9 and TRBJ1-5 gives the whole variable domain DTGVSQNPRHKITKRGQNVTFRCDPISEHNRLYWYRQTLGQGPEFLTYFQNEAQLEKSRLLSDRFSAERPKGSFSTLEIQRTEQGDSAMYLCASSSQGRSNQPQHFGDGTRLSIL.

The chain couples TRBV5-1 to TRBJ1-6; D may be TRBD1 (5 bases). CDR1 is SGHRS and CDR2 is YFSETQ in the germline V gene. The CDR3 totals 15 residues. Deletions cut 6 bases from V and 11 bases from J, with 21 bases between. Here the CDR3 reads CASKVDIREGTPLHF. The CDR3 coding sequence is TGCGCCAGCAAGGTCGACATAAGGGAGGGGACACCCCTCCACTTT.